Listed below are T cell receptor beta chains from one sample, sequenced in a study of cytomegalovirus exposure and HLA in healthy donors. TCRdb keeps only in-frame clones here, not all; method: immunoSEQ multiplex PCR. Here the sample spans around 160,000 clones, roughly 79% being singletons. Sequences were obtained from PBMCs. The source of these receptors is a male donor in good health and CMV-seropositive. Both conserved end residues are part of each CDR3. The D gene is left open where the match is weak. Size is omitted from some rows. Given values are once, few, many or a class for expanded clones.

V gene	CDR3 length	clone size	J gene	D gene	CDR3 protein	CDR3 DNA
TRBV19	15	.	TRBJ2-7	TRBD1	CASSRSGTGIYEQYF	TGTGCCAGTAGCCGATCCGGGACAGGGATTTACGAGCAGTACTTC
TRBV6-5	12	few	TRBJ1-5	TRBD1	CASGTGGQPQHF	TGTGCCAGCGGGACAGGGGGCCAGCCCCAGCATTTT
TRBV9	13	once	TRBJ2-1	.	CASSLTSYNEQFF	TGTGCCAGCAGCTTGACTAGTTACAATGAGCAGTTCTTC
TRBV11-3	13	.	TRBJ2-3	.	CASSLTSADTQYF	TGTGCCAGCAGCCTAACTAGTGCAGATACGCAGTATTTT
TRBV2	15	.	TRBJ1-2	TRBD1	CASSFQGESGYGYTF	TGTGCCAGCAGTTTTCAGGGGGAGTCGGGGTATGGCTACACCTTC
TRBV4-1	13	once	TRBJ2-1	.	CASSLIGGNEQFF	TGCGCCAGCAGCCTAATAGGCGGAAATGAGCAGTTCTTC
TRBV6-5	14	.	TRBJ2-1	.	CASNDFPVGNEQFF	TGTGCCAGCAACGACTTTCCCGTGGGCAATGAGCAGTTCTTC
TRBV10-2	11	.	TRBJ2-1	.	CASDTGNEQFF	TGCGCCAGCGATACAGGCAATGAGCAGTTCTTC
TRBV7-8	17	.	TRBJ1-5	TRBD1	CASSLGQGVNSNQPQHF	TGTGCCAGCAGCTTAGGGCAGGGGGTCAATAGCAATCAGCCCCAGCATTTT
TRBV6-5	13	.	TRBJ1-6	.	CASSYNGNSPLHF	TGTGCCAGCAGTTACAACGGTAATTCACCCCTCCACTTT
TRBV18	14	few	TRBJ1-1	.	CASSPLAENTEAFF	TGTGCCAGCTCACCCTTAGCAGAGAACACTGAAGCTTTCTTT
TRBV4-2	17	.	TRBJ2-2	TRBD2	CASSQAPGGGGTGELFF	TGTGCCAGCAGCCAAGCCCCCGGGGGGGGAGGCACCGGGGAGCTGTTTTTT
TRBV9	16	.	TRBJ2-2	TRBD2	CASSATSGRNTGELFF	TGTGCCAGCAGCGCGACTAGCGGGAGGAACACCGGGGAGCTGTTTTTT
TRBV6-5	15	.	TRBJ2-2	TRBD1	CAVRDRDRITGELFF	TGTGCCGTCCGGGACAGGGACCGTATCACCGGGGAGCTGTTTTTT
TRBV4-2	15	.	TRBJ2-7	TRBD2	CASSQDRGGPYEQYF	TGTGCCAGCAGCCAAGACCGGGGGGGGCCATACGAGCAGTACTTC
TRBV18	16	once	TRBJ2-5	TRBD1	CASSEEGDRGSETQYF	TGTGCCAGCTCAGAGGAAGGGGACAGGGGGTCGGAGACCCAGTACTTC
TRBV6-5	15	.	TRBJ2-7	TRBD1	CASSYRGTGVAEQYF	TGTGCCAGCAGTTATCGGGGGACAGGGGTTGCCGAGCAGTACTTC
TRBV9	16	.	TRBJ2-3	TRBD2	CASSATTVTSGGTQYF	TGTGCCAGCAGCGCCACTACCGTGACTAGCGGGGGGACGCAGTATTTT
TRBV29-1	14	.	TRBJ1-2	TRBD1	CSTVGTGRDYGYTF	TGCAGCACAGTAGGGACAGGGCGCGACTATGGCTACACCTTC
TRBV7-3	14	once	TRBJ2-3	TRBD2	CASSPGLVTDTQYF	TGTGCCAGCAGCCCCGGACTAGTAACAGATACGCAGTATTTT
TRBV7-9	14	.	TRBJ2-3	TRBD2	CASSLGLATDTQYF	TGTGCCAGCAGCTTGGGACTAGCAACAGATACGCAGTATTTT
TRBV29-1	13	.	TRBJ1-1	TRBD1	CSAVLNRGTEAFF	TGCAGCGCTGTCTTAAACAGGGGCACTGAAGCTTTCTTT
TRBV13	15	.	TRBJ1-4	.	CASSLGAGINEKLFF	TGTGCCAGCAGCTTAGGAGCAGGGATTAATGAAAAACTGTTTTTT
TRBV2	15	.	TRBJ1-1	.	CASTRSSTAYTEAFF	TGTGCCAGCACCCGATCCTCGACAGCTTACACTGAAGCTTTCTTT
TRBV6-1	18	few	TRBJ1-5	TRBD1	CASSEAHWDRARDQPQHF	TGTGCCAGCAGTGAAGCACACTGGGACAGGGCGAGGGATCAGCCCCAGCATTTT
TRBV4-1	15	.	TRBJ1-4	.	CASSQDQATNEKLFF	TGCGCCAGCAGCCAAGATCAGGCAACTAATGAAAAACTGTTTTTT
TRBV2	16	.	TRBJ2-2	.	CASRGRESWNTGELFF	TGTGCCAGCAGAGGGCGGGAAAGCTGGAACACCGGGGAGCTGTTTTTT
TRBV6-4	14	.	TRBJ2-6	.	CASSAGSGANVLTF	TGTGCCAGCAGTGCCGGGTCTGGGGCCAACGTCCTGACTTTC